Listed below are T cell receptor beta chains from one sample, sequenced in a study of T cell repertoires in cytomegalovirus infection. MiXCR, applied by TCRdb to the reads, yields one record per CDR3 protein. The sample includes 310,000 or so distinct CDR3 sequences, 9.6% seen only once; the top ten take around 2.4%. The material sequenced was PBMCs. The receptors stem from a human donor in good health (CMV status not recorded). Some clones in this sample may be carry-over from other donors' samples. Both conserved end residues are part of each CDR3.

CSARLQQETQYF,TRBJ2-5,TRBV20-1
CASSPWEDFSGNTIYF,TRBJ1-3,TRBV4-1
CASSFGGETQYF,TRBJ2-5,TRBV7-9
CSAPEGQKNQPQHF,TRBJ1-5,TRBV20-1
CSAHTLDRGKTDTQYF,TRBJ2-3,TRBV20-1
CASSFSIPYEQYF,TRBJ2-7,TRBV5-6
CASSQDWGGPNSGNTIYF,TRBJ1-3,TRBV4-1
CASSPLEWGEQFF,TRBJ2-1,TRBV5-1
CASSLKRTGATNTGELFF,TRBJ2-2,TRBV7-2
CASSHQQGAGEKLFF,TRBJ1-4,TRBV3-1
CASSSGVETQYF,TRBJ2-5,TRBV28
CASSRKQRGGEAFF,TRBJ1-1,TRBV5-1
CAISERDREGYTF,TRBJ1-2,TRBV10-3
CASSSRSRGLSTDTQYF,TRBJ2-3,TRBV6-5
CASSSPVGSGANVLTF,TRBJ2-6,TRBV7-2
CASSPTAGGLGNSPLHF,TRBJ1-6,TRBV5-1
CASSQLYRAEQGRRSNTGELFF,TRBJ2-2,TRBV4-2
CSARDEGGRTDTQYF,TRBJ2-3,TRBV20-1
CASSLVSGYDSPLHF,TRBJ1-6,TRBV7-9
CASRFQGNTEAFF,TRBJ1-1,TRBV28
CASSNQLNQPQHF,TRBJ1-5,TRBV12-3/TRBV12-4
CASSLKQGALGQPQHF,TRBJ1-5,TRBV4-1
CASSGQEVNTEAFF,TRBJ1-1,TRBV6-1
CASSHGRTSRNQPQHF,TRBJ1-5,TRBV7-9
CASSFLDYEQYF,TRBJ2-7,TRBV5-5
CSVGSLQGIYEQYF,TRBJ2-7,TRBV29-1
CASSYSRTQGSTDTQYF,TRBJ2-3,TRBV6-2/TRBV6-3
CSVEYNQETQYF,TRBJ2-5,TRBV29-1
CASSLAPAGGGTQYF,TRBJ2-3,TRBV5-6
CASGNGAGETQYF,TRBJ2-5,TRBV12-3/TRBV12-4
CATTGQREQYF,TRBJ2-7,TRBV7-8
CASTLLAGVANEQFF,TRBJ2-1,TRBV19
CASSELWQGREAEQFF,TRBJ2-1,TRBV25-1
CASSEVNGNTGELFF,TRBJ2-2,TRBV25-1
CASSLRQRRDNYGYTF,TRBJ1-2,TRBV7-8
CASSPRQGSQPQHF,TRBJ1-5,TRBV12-3/TRBV12-4
CASLSGQGYTEAFF,TRBJ1-1,TRBV28
CSVDIRFTGRVRNEQFF,TRBJ2-1,TRBV29-1
CASSYSTSYNEQFF,TRBJ2-1,TRBV6-2/TRBV6-3
CASSLDEGQGAYGQYF,TRBJ2-7,TRBV7-2
CASSLPGQGADTQYF,TRBJ2-3,TRBV7-8
CASSLWGRDTQYF,TRBJ2-3,TRBV7-2
CASSSGGPANTEAFF,TRBJ1-1,TRBV7-9
CSARGDTSTYEQYF,TRBJ2-7,TRBV20-1
CASSIPGTTNTGELFF,TRBJ2-2,TRBV7-6
CASGVSVNQPQHF,TRBJ1-5,TRBV6-2/TRBV6-3